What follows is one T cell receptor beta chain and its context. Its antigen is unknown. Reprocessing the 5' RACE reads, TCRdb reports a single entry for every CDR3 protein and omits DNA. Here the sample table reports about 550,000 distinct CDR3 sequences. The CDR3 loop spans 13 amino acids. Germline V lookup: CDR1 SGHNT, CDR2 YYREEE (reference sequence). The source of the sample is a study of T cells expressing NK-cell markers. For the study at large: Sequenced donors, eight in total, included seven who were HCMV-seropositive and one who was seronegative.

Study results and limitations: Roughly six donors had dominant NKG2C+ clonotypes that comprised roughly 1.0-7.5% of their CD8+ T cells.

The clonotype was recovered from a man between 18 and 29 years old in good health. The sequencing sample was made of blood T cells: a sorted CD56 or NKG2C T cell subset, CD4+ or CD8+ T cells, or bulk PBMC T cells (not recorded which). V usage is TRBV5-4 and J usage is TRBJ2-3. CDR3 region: CASSFPNSDTQYF.